This is a list of T cell receptor beta chains from one sample in a study of cytomegalovirus exposure and HLA in healthy donors. Assay: immunoSEQ multiplex PCR; the TCRdb copy retains only in-frame clones and omits some. The sample carries over 150,000 clones, less than 85% recorded once. Sequencing used PBMCs. The receptor set was obtained from a boy younger than 18 in good health and CMV-seronegative. CDR3s leave out the opening cysteine and the closing phenylalanine or tryptophan. A D gene is named only where the DNA matches it firmly. Rows may omit the clone size; those that give it use once, few, many or a size class.

TRBD1	TRBV30	NA	TRBJ2-3	AWSVWTGGGTDTQY
NA	TRBV2	NA	TRBJ1-4	ASSRGFGGTNEKLF
NA	TRBV7-2	once	TRBJ2-5	ASSLQGERGQY
TRBD2	TRBV18	NA	TRBJ2-3	ASSPRTSGGTSTDTQY
TRBD2	TRBV5-4	few	TRBJ2-4	ASSLTSGAKNIQY
NA	TRBV5-6	once	TRBJ2-7	ASTSLGGGYEQY
TRBD1	TRBV9	NA	TRBJ1-4	ASSVGDRREKLF
TRBD2	TRBV7-9	NA	TRBJ2-3	ASSLLAGETDTQY
TRBD1	TRBV5-1	once	TRBJ1-5	ASSSGTGSLRSNQPQH
TRBD2	TRBV4-1	once	TRBJ2-5	ASSQDIRGGALETQY
NA	TRBV2	NA	TRBJ1-2	ARPVDSNYGYT
NA	TRBV6-5	once	TRBJ1-2	ASSYTALNYGYT
NA	TRBV4-1	NA	TRBJ2-7	VSSQDLQVYEQY
NA	TRBV27	once	TRBJ2-1	ASSLGGLNNEQF
NA	TRBV7-9	NA	TRBJ1-4	ASTLGRGRREKLF
TRBD2	TRBV19	few	TRBJ2-1	ASSILAGGEDEQF
TRBD1	TRBV7-3	once	TRBJ1-1	ASSVDRGSTEAF
TRBD1	TRBV18	NA	TRBJ1-2	ASSQGTGNGYT
NA	TRBV7-9	NA	TRBJ1-2	ASNSGGVANYGYT
NA	TRBV7-9	NA	TRBJ1-1	ASSLGTANTEAF
NA	TRBV7-8	NA	TRBJ1-1	ASSLFAGIKTEAF
TRBD1	TRBV19	NA	TRBJ1-4	ASSIRGTGGGEKLF
NA	TRBV4-1	NA	TRBJ1-4	ASSLAAGGEKLF
TRBD2	TRBV4-1	NA	TRBJ2-1	ASSDKGLAGRGEQF
TRBD2	TRBV11-3	NA	TRBJ2-1	ASSLSPAGGSYNEQF
TRBD2	TRBV11-3	NA	TRBJ2-3	ASSSLGLATSWGTQY
NA	TRBV6-5	NA	TRBJ2-7	ASSYSGHSSPYEQY
TRBD2	TRBV7-9	NA	TRBJ2-7	ASSRRGLAGLEQY
NA	TRBV18	few	TRBJ1-6	ASSPVGQGTVGSPLH
NA	TRBV11-2	NA	TRBJ2-7	ASRSLPLNRAQGGEQY
NA	TRBV6-5	NA	TRBJ2-1	ASEGVGYNEQF
TRBD1	TRBV9	NA	TRBJ1-3	ASSGQGYSGNTIY